A selection of T cell receptor beta chains follows, all from one sample in a study of cytomegalovirus exposure and HLA in healthy donors. Only in-frame clones appear in the TCRdb table, and some are missing; sequencing was by immunoSEQ multiplex PCR. This sample has some 90,000 clones, with around 75% found just once. Sequenced: PBMCs. These receptors originate from a man aged 35 to 55 in good health and CMV-seronegative. The CDR3 runs from the conserved cysteine through the conserved F or W. A D gene is named only where the DNA matches it firmly. A row's size may be missing; if present it is once, few, many or a size class.

J,V,D,size,CDR3,DNA
TRBJ1-2,TRBV5-1,TRBD1,.,CASSLASAGGNYGYTF,TGCGCCAGCAGCTTGGCTTCGGCAGGGGGCAACTATGGCTACACCTTC
TRBJ1-1,TRBV6-6,.,.,CASSEQGVGNTEAFF,TGTGCCAGCTCGGAACAGGGCGTCGGAAACACTGAAGCTTTCTTT
TRBJ2-3,TRBV4-2,TRBD2,few,CASSPTPGGGADTQYF,TGTGCCAGCAGCCCCACCCCCGGGGGGGGAGCAGATACGCAGTATTTT
TRBJ2-3,TRBV28,.,.,CASSFMGSDTQYF,TGTGCCAGCAGTTTTATGGGCTCAGATACGCAGTATTTT
TRBJ2-7,TRBV9,TRBD2,.,CASSWTSGAVAYEQYF,TGTGCCAGCAGCTGGACTAGCGGGGCGGTCGCCTACGAGCAGTACTTC
TRBJ1-2,TRBV14,.,.,CASSPSDFGGTLGYGYTF,TGTGCCAGCAGCCCCTCCGACTTTGGAGGTACATTGGGCTATGGCTACACCTTC
TRBJ1-5,TRBV7-6,.,.,CASSLGPGENQPQHF,TGTGCCAGCAGCTTAGGCCCCGGGGAAAATCAGCCCCAGCATTTT
TRBJ2-3,TRBV29-1,TRBD1,.,CSVTGTGGQDTQYF,TGCAGCGTCACCGGGACAGGGGGTCAAGATACGCAGTATTTT
TRBJ2-2,TRBV6-5,TRBD2,few,CGGGTSASGELFF,TGTGGAGGAGGGACTAGCGCGAGCGGGGAGCTGTTTTTT
TRBJ2-5,TRBV18,TRBD2,.,CASSPPGLAGGETQYF,TGTGCCAGCTCACCACCGGGTCTAGCGGGGGGAGAGACCCAGTACTTC
TRBJ2-5,TRBV9,.,.,CASSVDWRFQETQYF,TGTGCCAGCAGCGTAGATTGGCGGTTCCAAGAGACCCAGTACTTC
TRBJ2-7,TRBV5-1,.,.,CASSLEEGSSYEQYF,TGCGCCAGCAGCTTGGAGGAAGGGAGCTCCTACGAGCAGTACTTC
TRBJ2-2,TRBV30,TRBD1,.,CACGTGGYTGELFF,TGTGCCTGTGGGACAGGCGGTTACACCGGGGAGCTGTTTTTT
TRBJ2-3,TRBV6-5,.,.,CASSYSTSTDTQYF,TGTGCCAGCAGTTACTCTACAAGCACAGATACGCAGTATTTT
TRBJ2-5,TRBV4-1,TRBD1,.,CASSQVPGQGQETQYF,TGCGCCAGCAGCCAAGTTCCCGGACAGGGTCAAGAGACCCAGTACTTC
TRBJ1-2,TRBV6-4,TRBD1,.,CASSETGIGGYTF,TGTGCCAGCAGTGAGACAGGGATCGGTGGCTACACCTTC
TRBJ1-5,TRBV15,TRBD1,.,CATSRNRGPQHF,TGTGCCACCAGCAGAAACAGGGGGCCCCAGCATTTT
TRBJ1-4,TRBV25-1,.,.,CASSDRGGTNEKLFF,TGTGCCAGCAGTGATCGGGGTGGCACTAATGAAAAACTGTTTTTT
TRBJ1-2,TRBV30,.,.,CAWSVMEGYTF,TGTGCCTGGAGTGTAATGGAGGGCTACACCTTC
TRBJ1-1,TRBV6-5,.,.,CASSYHKNTEAFF,TGTGCCAGCAGTTACCACAAGAACACTGAAGCTTTCTTT
TRBJ2-7,TRBV19,.,.,CASSIGGGAGEQYF,TGTGCCAGTAGTATAGGTGGGGGGGCCGGCGAGCAGTACTTC
TRBJ1-2,TRBV5-1,.,few,CASSFSGDKYYGYTF,TGCGCCAGCAGCTTTTCAGGGGATAAATACTATGGCTACACCTTC
TRBJ2-7,TRBV7-9,TRBD1,.,CASSLRDRLDEQYF,TGTGCCAGCAGCTTACGGGACAGGCTGGACGAGCAGTACTTC
TRBJ1-2,TRBV7-9,.,.,CASSPPSGQTNYGYTF,TGTGCCAGCAGCCCCCCCTCCGGACAGACTAACTATGGCTACACCTTC
TRBJ2-5,TRBV5-6,TRBD1,.,CASSLDRGLGETQYF,TGTGCCAGCAGCTTGGACAGGGGGCTGGGGGAGACCCAGTACTTC
TRBJ2-3,TRBV11-2,TRBD2,.,CASSLFPTSGVSTDTQYF,TGTGCCAGCAGCTTATTTCCGACTAGCGGGGTTAGCACAGATACGCAGTATTTT
TRBJ2-7,TRBV7-2,TRBD1,medium-sized,CASSPSVQGAYEQYF,TGTGCCAGCAGCCCGAGCGTACAGGGGGCCTACGAGCAGTACTTC
TRBJ1-1,TRBV9,TRBD1,.,CASSDRDRGLNTEAFF,TGTGCCAGCAGCGACCGGGACAGGGGTTTGAACACTGAAGCTTTCTTT
TRBJ1-3,TRBV6-1,.,.,CASSESIAGTGNTIYF,TGTGCCAGCAGTGAATCTATCGCAGGGACTGGAAACACCATATATTTT
TRBJ2-2,TRBV4-2,TRBD1,.,CASSQGDRSTGELFF,TGTGCCAGCAGCCAAGGGGACAGGAGCACCGGGGAGCTGTTTTTT
TRBJ2-2,TRBV7-3,.,once,CASSSLNTGELFF,TGTGCCAGCAGCTCCCTGAACACCGGGGAGCTGTTTTTT
TRBJ1-4,TRBV7-9,.,.,CASSPLQGRGEKLFF,TGTGCCAGCAGCCCGTTACAGGGAAGAGGTGAAAAACTGTTTTTT
TRBJ2-2,TRBV11-1,.,.,CASSRTTGELFF,TGTGCCAGCAGCAGAACAACCGGGGAGCTGTTTTTT
TRBJ2-7,TRBV5-4,.,once,CASSVTSQEQYF,TGTGCCAGCAGCGTGACTAGTCAGGAGCAGTACTTC
TRBJ1-4,TRBV7-8,.,few,CASSLDTRRNGKLFF,TGTGCCAGCAGCCTAGACACCCGGCGGAATGGAAAACTGTTTTTT
TRBJ1-5,TRBV15,.,.,CGTGTHSNQPQHF,TGTGGAACTGGGACACATAGCAATCAGCCCCAGCATTTT
TRBJ1-2,TRBV27,.,.,CASSTAYGYTF,TGTGCCAGCAGTACTGCCTATGGCTACACCTTC
TRBJ1-1,TRBV18,.,.,CASSGLGGDTEAFF,TGTGCCAGCTCAGGATTAGGGGGGGACACTGAAGCTTTCTTT
TRBJ2-7,TRBV9,.,.,CASSVEGRSYEQYF,TGTGCCAGCAGCGTGGAGGGGCGGTCCTACGAGCAGTACTTC
TRBJ1-1,TRBV29-1,TRBD1,.,CSVIQGIGDTEAFF,TGCAGCGTAATACAGGGGATCGGGGACACTGAAGCTTTCTTT
TRBJ2-7,TRBV7-9,.,once,CASSLLSGPSYEQYF,TGTGCCAGCAGCCTACTTAGCGGACCCTCCTACGAGCAGTACTTC
TRBJ2-5,TRBV7-7,TRBD1,.,CASSRGTGEEETQYF,TGTGCCAGCAGCAGAGGGACAGGAGAAGAAGAGACCCAGTACTTC
TRBJ1-5,TRBV7-9,TRBD1,.,CASSSGSRQGSIQPQHF,TGTGCCAGCAGCTCAGGGTCGAGACAGGGGTCGATTCAGCCCCAGCATTTT
TRBJ2-1,TRBV5-6,.,.,CASSFRGIVYNEQFF,TGTGCCAGCAGCTTCAGGGGTATCGTCTACAATGAGCAGTTCTTC
TRBJ2-1,TRBV11-2,.,.,CASSAGPLGSYNEQFF,TGTGCCAGCAGCGCGGGTCCCCTCGGGTCCTACAATGAGCAGTTCTTC
TRBJ1-2,TRBV5-1,.,.,CASSPDRPYGYTF,TGCGCCAGCAGCCCTGACAGGCCCTATGGCTACACCTTC
TRBJ2-6,TRBV14,TRBD1,.,CASSQDVTGVISGANVLTF,TGTGCCAGCAGCCAAGATGTCACAGGGGTAATCTCTGGGGCCAACGTCCTGACTTTC
TRBJ2-1,TRBV27,.,once,CASSLSVGMGLQFF,TGTGCCAGCAGTTTATCGGTCGGGATGGGGTTGCAGTTCTTC
TRBJ1-5,TRBV7-9,TRBD1,.,CSSSLGGGRDRGQPQHF,TGTTCCAGCAGCTTAGGGGGGGGCCGGGACAGGGGTCAGCCCCAGCATTTT
TRBJ1-6,TRBV30,.,.,CAWSVPGQAGDPLHF,TGTGCCTGGAGTGTACCGGGGCAGGCGGGGGACCCCCTCCACTTT
TRBJ1-1,TRBV18,TRBD1,.,CASSPGTGGTEAFF,TGTGCCAGCTCACCTGGGACAGGGGGCACTGAAGCTTTCTTT